One sample yielded the 30 T cell receptor beta chains listed below, sequenced in a study of graft-versus-host responses after intestinal transplantation. Sequencing used immunoSEQ multiplex PCR; TCRdb keeps in-frame clones, though not all of them. The profile shows 7,500 to 10,000 clones, more than 75% of them singletons. This specimen was PBMCs, taken approximately 42 days after intestinal transplant. These receptors all stem from a human patient who received an intestinal transplant, so some T cells may come from the graft donor.

The chain links TRBV15 to TRBJ2-1; the match to TRBD2 covers 11 bases. The V segment lost 3 bases and the J segment 4 bases; nucleotides outside the gene matches: 5. CDR3 length: 16 amino acids. The germline gives CDR1 LNHNV, CDR2 YYDKDF (reference sequence). CDR3 in DNA: TGTGCCACCAGCAGGGTAGCGGGAGGGTGGTACAATGAGCAGTTCTTC. It is translated as CATSRVAGGWYNEQFF.

The chain is built from TRBV6-1 and TRBJ2-1; 14 bases match TRBD2. The germline V gene has CDR1 MNHNS and CDR2 SASEGT. V lost 8 bases, J lost 8 bases, and 8 bases stayed unmatched. This CDR3 region has 15 residues. In nucleotides, the CDR3 is TGTGCCAGCCCGGGACTAGCGGGGGTCAAGGATGAGCAGTTCTTC. Its protein is CASPGLAGVKDEQFF.

This clone was recorded once. This sequence joins TRBV6-5 and TRBJ1-1; possible D gene TRBD1, 5 bases. The V gene's germline CDR1 is MNHEY and CDR2 SVGAGI. Trimming removed 2 bases from V and 1 base from J, with 8 bases in between. The CDR3 length is 14 residues. The CDR3 loop reads CASSYAGGNTEAFF. For the CDR3, the DNA is TGTGCCAGCAGTTACGCTGGGGGGAACACTGAAGCTTTCTTT.

This chain connects TRBV11-1 to TRBJ2-6, with 8 bases that match TRBD1. This CDR3 comprises 19 residues. CDR1 and CDR2 (germline): SGHAT, FQDESV (reference sequence). The V gene end was trimmed by 6 bases and the J gene end by 0 bases; junction bases not matched to a gene: 13. CDR3 residues: CASSSWTGQTSSGANVLTF. CDR3 sequence (DNA): TGTGCCAGCAGTTCGTGGACAGGGCAAACAAGCTCTGGGGCCAACGTCCTGACTTTC.

This clone showed up just once. CDR3 region: CASSLDSGAETQYF. In nucleotides, the CDR3 is TGCGCCAGCAGCTTGGACAGCGGGGCGGAGACCCAGTACTTC. V usage is TRBV5-1 and J usage is TRBJ2-5; the match to TRBD2 covers 7 bases. V trimming: 0 bases; J trimming: 5 bases; junction bases outside the gene matches: 4. Germline loops: CDR1 SGHRS, CDR2 YFSETQ. This CDR3 is built from 14 residues.

The chain uses TRBV5-6 and TRBJ2-7; 10 bases are a match to TRBD1. The J segment lost 7 bases and the V segment lost 4 bases, leaving 11 bases of the junction unmatched. CDR1 is SGHDT, CDR2 YYEEEE, per germline. CDR3 size: 15 residues. The CDR3 nucleotides are TGTGCCAGCAGCCGGCGTTGGGACAGGGGAGGGGAGCAGTACTTC. Its protein is CASSRRWDRGGEQYF.

The chain couples TRBV5-1 to TRBJ2-1; D remains unclear. The V and J ends lost 1 base and 6 bases respectively, with 5 bases between them. The CDR3 runs 12 residues. Germline V gene sequence: CDR1 SGHRS, CDR2 YFSETQ. CDR3 in amino acids: CASSLSGNEQFF. DNA of the CDR3: TGCGCCAGCAGCTTGTCTGGCAATGAGCAGTTCTTC.

A single count supports this clone. CDR3: CASSPRTSYKLSTDTQYF. CDR3 bases: TGTGCCAGCAGCCCCAGGACTAGCTACAAACTTAGCACAGATACGCAGTATTTT. The V and J genes are TRBV13 and TRBJ2-3; 8 nucleotides align to TRBD2. Losses at the gene ends were 5 bases for V and 0 bases for J; bases not matched to a gene: 13. CDR1 is PRHDT, CDR2 FYEKMQ, per germline (reference sequence). This CDR3 spans 18 amino acids. The entire variable domain, with the rest obtained from reference TRBV13 and TRBJ2-3, is as follows: AAGVIQSPRHLIKEKRETATLKCYPIPRHDTVYWYQQGPGQDPQFLISFYEKMQSDKGSIPDRFSAQQFSDYHSELNMSSLELGDSALYFCASSPRTSYKLSTDTQYFGPGTRLTVL.

The genes are TRBV25-1 and TRBJ2-5; D gene ambiguous. The J call may be incorrect, as the DNA end agrees better with TRBJ2-7. Germline loops: CDR1 MGHDK, CDR2 SYGVNS. The CDR3 has 13 residues. The CDR3 sequence is CASSDSYTYEQYF. The CDR3 DNA reads as TGTGCCAGCAGTGATAGTTATACCTACGAGCAGTACTTC.

This clone appeared a single time. The CDR3 loop is CASSSGGTYQETQYF. The DNA of the CDR3 is TGTGCCAGCAGCTCCGGGGGGACCTACCAAGAGACCCAGTACTTC. The V call is TRBV11-3, the J call TRBJ2-5; 7 bases agree with TRBD2. J lost 0 bases, V lost 4 bases, and 5 bases had no gene match. This CDR3 is 15 amino acids long. Germline V gene lookup returns CDR1 SGHNT and CDR2 YENEEA.

The chain combines TRBV7-9 with TRBJ1-4, with 10 bases aligning to TRBD1. The V segment lost 5 bases and the J segment 8 bases; nucleotides outside the gene matches: 5. Germline-derived CDR1 and CDR2 are SEHNR and FQNEAQ (reference sequence). The CDR3 covers 14 residues. The chain's CDR3 is CASSKGQGKEKLFF. In DNA, the CDR3 is TGTGCCAGCAGCAAGGGACAGGGGAAGGAAAAACTGTTTTTT.

This chain's CDR3 is CASRTTSYEQYF. DNA for the CDR3: TGTGCCAGCAGAACGACTAGTTACGAGCAGTACTTC. The J gene is TRBJ2-7, the V gene TRBV28, with a weak D call TRBD2 (6 bases). Germline assignment: CDR1 MDHEN and CDR2 SYDVKM. V gave up 6 bases and J gave up 4 bases, with 10 bases separating them. This CDR3 has 12 residues.

The V call is TRBV5-6, the J call TRBJ1-1; D may be TRBD1 (5 bases). The germline V gene has CDR1 SGHDT and CDR2 YYEEEE. V was clipped by 4 bases and J by 3 bases, with 13 bases between them. The CDR3 is 14 amino acids. The CDR3 sequence: CASSVPPGDTEAFF. DNA of the CDR3: TGTGCCAGCAGCGTTCCGCCGGGGGACACTGAAGCTTTCTTT.

The sample holds one count of this clone. The gene calls are TRBV15 and TRBJ1-2; D is ambiguous. Germline assignment: CDR1 LNHNV and CDR2 YYDKDF (reference sequence). This CDR3 is built from 16 residues. V lost 3 bases and J 0 bases, leaving 14 bases between the germline ends. The CDR3 region has the DNA TGTGCCACCAGCAGTTTTGTAGACGGGACTAACTATGGCTACACCTTC. Translated, it gives CATSSFVDGTNYGYTF.

J is TRBJ2-7 and V is TRBV18, with D maybe TRBD2 (6 bases). The ends were cut back, 0 bases at V and 5 bases at J, with 11 bases in the middle. Germline V gene lookup returns CDR1 KGHSH and CDR2 LQKENI. The CDR3 is 14 amino acids. The CDR3 region has the DNA TGTGCCAGCTCACCACCGACGGGAGATGACGAGCAGTACTTC. It specifies CASSPPTGDDEQYF.

This chain joins TRBV27 and TRBJ2-3; no definite D call. The CDR3 is 13 residues long. Germline CDR1 is MNHEY and CDR2 is SMNVEV (reference sequence). V was trimmed by 5 bases and J by 3 bases, leaving 9 bases between them. CDR3 sequence (DNA): TGTGCCAGCAGTCTTAGATCGACAGATACGCAGTATTTT. Translated, it gives CASSLRSTDTQYF.

V and J are TRBV29-1 and TRBJ2-1; D remains unclear. The V end lost 3 bases, the J end lost 7 bases, and 4 bases lay between the germline ends. The CDR3 totals 10 residues. Germline V gives CDR1 SQVTM, CDR2 ANQGSEA. CDR3 nucleotide sequence: TGCAGCGTTGATGGGAATGAGCAGTTCTTC. Its protein is CSVDGNEQFF.

The chain couples TRBV6-6 to TRBJ1-4; D might be TRBD1 (5 bases). The V gene's germline CDR1 is MNHNY and CDR2 SVGAGI (reference sequence). The CDR3 sequence is 14 residues long. The germline V and J ends were trimmed by 9 bases and 6 bases, with 17 bases remaining between them. The CDR3 bases are TGTGCCAGTCTCGGTCCCGGCAGGGATGAAAAACTGTTTTTT. This encodes CASLGPGRDEKLFF.

CDR3 region: CASSLFRGLEPQHF. The CDR3 DNA is TGTGCCAGCAGTTTATTTCGGGGTTTGGAGCCCCAGCATTTT. V usage is TRBV28 and J usage is TRBJ1-5; D remains ambiguous. Trimming took 1 base from V and 8 from J, leaving 12 bases between them. CDR1 is MDHEN and CDR2 is SYDVKM in the germline V gene. This CDR3 is built from 14 residues.

The J gene is TRBJ2-5, the V gene TRBV25-1; D unclear. Germline CDR1 MGHDK, CDR2 SYGVNS. This CDR3 region has 15 residues. Trimming took off 2 bases at V and 4 bases at J, with 14 bases between the two ends. The CDR3 reads CASSEQRMFGETQYF. CDR3 DNA sequence: TGTGCCAGCAGTGAACAGAGGATGTTCGGAGAGACCCAGTACTTC.

The rearrangement uses TRBV5-6 and TRBJ1-3, with a weak D call TRBD1 (5 bases). The CDR3 is 13 residues long. Per germline, CDR1 SGHDT and CDR2 YYEEEE. Trimming removed 3 bases from V and 7 bases from J, with 11 bases in between. The CDR3 nucleotides are TGTGCCAGCAGCTATCAGGGAGGGAACACCATATATTTT. Translating it yields CASSYQGGNTIYF.

Remarks on this clone: The same CDR3 arises from other DNA sequences in this sample as well. The CDR3 nucleotides read TGCGCCAGCAGCCAAGAACCCCTGAGGATACCATACAATGAGCAGTTCTTC. It specifies CASSQEPLRIPYNEQFF. The chain is built from TRBV4-1 and TRBJ2-1; D unclear. Germline V lookup: CDR1 MGHRA, CDR2 YSYEKL. The CDR3 covers 17 residues. V lost 0 bases, J lost 4 bases, and 16 bases lay in between.

This chain links TRBV30 with TRBJ2-2; 7 bases agree with TRBD1. This CDR3 is built from 11 residues. Germline loops: CDR1 GTSNPN, CDR2 SVGIG (reference sequence). V shed 5 bases and J 9 bases; nucleotides not matched to a gene: 3. The CDR3 here is CAWDRDRELFF. In DNA form, the CDR3 reads TGTGCCTGGGACAGGGATAGGGAGCTGTTTTTT.

The V gene is TRBV9, the J gene TRBJ1-6, with TRBD1 identical over 10 bases. Per germline, CDR1 SGDLS and CDR2 YYNGEE. CDR3 length equals 14 residues. After removal of 5 bases from V and 6 bases from J, the junction contained 2 bases not matched to a gene. The CDR3 region has the DNA TGTGCCAGCAGTCGGGACAGGGGTAATTCACCCCTCCACTTT. Translating it yields CASSRDRGNSPLHF.

The table lists this clone with a count of one. This chain links TRBV5-6 with TRBJ1-2; 9 nucleotides line up with TRBD1. The CDR3 consists of 18 residues. CDR1 is SGHDT, CDR2 YYEEEE, per germline. V dropped 4 bases and J dropped 4; count of bases not matched to a gene: 17. As DNA, the CDR3 is TGTGCCAGCAGCCCGAGACCGTTACAGGGGGCATTCATCTATGGCTACACCTTC. This translates into CASSPRPLQGAFIYGYTF.

The genes are TRBV6-5 and TRBJ1-6, with 8 positions matching TRBD1. V shed 6 bases and J 3 bases; nucleotides not matched to a gene: 4. This CDR3 is built from 15 residues. Germline lookup yields CDR1 MNHEY and CDR2 SVGAGI. The CDR3 protein is CASRGQADYNSPLHF. The CDR3 bases are TGTGCCAGCAGGGGACAGGCGGACTATAATTCACCCCTCCACTTT.

The chain employs TRBV11-2 and TRBJ2-3; D not resolved. The CDR3 is made up of 13 amino acids. Per germline, CDR1 SGHAT and CDR2 FQNNGV. The germline V and J ends were trimmed by 5 bases and 2 bases, with 8 bases remaining between them. CDR3 sequence: CASSRAYTDTQYF. The CDR3 coding sequence is TGTGCCAGCAGCCGCGCCTACACAGATACGCAGTATTTT. Together with reference TRBV11-2 and TRBJ2-3, the CDR3 gives the full variable domain: EAGVAQSPRYKIIEKRQSVAFWCNPISGHATLYWYQQILGQGPKLLIQFQNNGVVDDSQLPKDRFSAERLKGVDSTLKIQPAKLEDSAVYLCASSRAYTDTQYFGPGTRLTVL.

The chain has TRBV10-2 and TRBJ2-5, with TRBD2 matching over 9 bases. This CDR3 contains 15 residues. V lost 6 bases and J lost 3; bases outside the gene matches: 8. Germline values: CDR1 WSHSY, CDR2 SAAADI. The DNA for the CDR3 is TGCGCCAGCAGACCTAGCGGGGTTATAAAAGAGACCCAGTACTTC. Translation gives CASRPSGVIKETQYF.

V is TRBV9 and J is TRBJ2-1; 8 bases are shared with TRBD2. In germline, CDR1 is SGDLS, CDR2 YYNGEE. The CDR3 sequence is 15 residues long. J gave up 9 bases and V 4 bases, and 12 bases lay outside the gene matches. CDR3 DNA sequence: TGTGCCAGCAGCCTAGGCAATAGCGGGGTGGTTGAGCAGTTCTTC. Translating it yields CASSLGNSGVVEQFF.

The rearrangement links TRBV20-1 to TRBJ1-1, with TRBD1 as a possible D gene (5 bases). Germline V CDR1 and CDR2: DFQATT, SNEGSKA (reference sequence). The V and J ends lost 6 bases and 13 bases respectively, with 18 bases between them. The CDR3 loop spans 11 amino acids. The CDR3 region is CSAKEWDLSFF. CDR3 in DNA: TGCAGTGCCAAAGAGTGGGACTTGAGTTTCTTT.